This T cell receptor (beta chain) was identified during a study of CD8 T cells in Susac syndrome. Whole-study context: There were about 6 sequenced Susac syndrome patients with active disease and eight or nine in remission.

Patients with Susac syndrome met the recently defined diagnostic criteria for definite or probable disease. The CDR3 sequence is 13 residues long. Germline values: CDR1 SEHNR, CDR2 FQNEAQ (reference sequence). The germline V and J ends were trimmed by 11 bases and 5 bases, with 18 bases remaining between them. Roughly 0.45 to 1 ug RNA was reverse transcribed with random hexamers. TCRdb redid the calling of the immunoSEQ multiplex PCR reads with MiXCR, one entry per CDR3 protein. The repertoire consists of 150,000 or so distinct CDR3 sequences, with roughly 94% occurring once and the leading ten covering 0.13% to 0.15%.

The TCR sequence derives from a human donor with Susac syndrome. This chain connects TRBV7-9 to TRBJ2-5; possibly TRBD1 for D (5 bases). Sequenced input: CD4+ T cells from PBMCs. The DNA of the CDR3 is TGTGCCGCCTCCCAGGCAGGGCTGGAGACCCAGTACTTC. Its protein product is CAASQAGLETQYF.